The 2 T cell receptor beta chains presented below share a single source sample, sequenced in a study of T cells in Graves' hyperthyroidism and ophthalmopathy (dated by TCRdb to between 2019 and 2020). Receptor amplification or capture employed multiplex PCR. TCRdb shows the sequencer as Illumina HiSeq 2000. Amplification of TCR beta CDR3 regions was carried out from RNA transcripts. The first round of RT-PCR for the TCR CDR3 was performed with the HTBI primer set and the Qiagen OneStep RT-PCR kit. In TCRdb, the public reads were trimmed at Q25 with fastp and aligned with MiXCR, with productive beta chains retained. Rows with one shared CDR3 protein collapse into an entry with the most common genes and DNA. This sample holds around 400,000 distinct CDR3 sequences; around a sixth were observed only once. The ten top clones hold around 30% of the sample. The sample taken for sequencing was blood. Source of these receptors: a woman aged 18-35 years with Graves' hyperthyroidism that later progressed to Graves' ophthalmopathy.

J is TRBJ2-3 and V is TRBV29-1; D possibly uses TRBD1 or TRBD2 (5 bases each). The CDR3 loop spans 12 amino acids. Germline lookup yields CDR1 SQVTM and CDR2 ANQGSEA. The V and J ends lost 7 bases and 14 bases respectively, with 22 bases between them. In nucleotides, the CDR3 is TGCAGCGCGGCTGGGGTCGGGACCCTGCGGTATTTT. It specifies CSAAGVGTLRYF.

The gene calls are TRBV19 and TRBJ2-3; 7 bases agree with TRBD1. Germline lookup yields CDR1 LNHDA and CDR2 SQIVND (reference sequence). V gave up 7 bases and J gave up 0 bases; unmatched junction bases: 13. The CDR3 has 17 amino acids. The DNA for the CDR3 is TGTGCCAGTACGCAGGGGGTCCACCCCCCAAGCACAGATACGCAGTATTTT. This encodes CASTQGVHPPSTDTQYF.